The entry that follows covers one T cell receptor (beta chain) sequence. This specimen comes from a study of blood T cell repertoires in COVID-19. Study summary: Samples came from the United States, Italy and Spain, spanning acute and convalescent COVID-19.

In the study's own analysis: Estimation of nucleated cell counts relied on the amplification of reference gene primers. Assay used: immunoSEQ multiplex PCR; TCRdb lists only in-frame clones, some missing. That table is the source of V, J and clone size, and D and trimming were worked out from the DNA. This repertoire shows roughly 200,000 clones, 90% found once; its top ten account for 0.95% to 1.5%. The ends lost 4 bases at V and 5 bases at J; junction bases unmatched: 7. The length of the CDR3 is 14 residues. CDR1 MDHEN and CDR2 SYDVKM come from the germline V gene. The chain recombines TRBV28 with TRBJ2-5; the match to TRBD1 covers 7 bases. Specimen: PBMCs or T cells enriched from blood (not recorded which). The sequence was obtained from a man in his thirties or forties who had recovered from COVID-19. The CDR3 bases are TGTGCCAGCAGTTCCCAACAGGGGCGGGAGACCCAGTACTTC. Its protein product is CASSSQQGRETQYF.